Described below is a single T cell receptor (beta chain) sequence and its context. Germline V gives CDR1 LNHDA, CDR2 SQIVND (reference sequence). This CDR3 contains 16 residues. V dropped 4 bases and J dropped 2; count of bases not matched to a gene: 4. The protocol was immunoSEQ multiplex PCR, while the TCRdb copy is restricted to in-frame clones and leaves out a portion. This table holds under 450,000 clones, more than 70% found once. The data were obtained in a study of blood T cell repertoires in COVID-19. Seattle's cohort entered during active infection and was followed longitudinally. The sequenced sample consisted of peripheral blood. The receptor was derived from a woman aged 50 to 60 with COVID-19, enrolled during active disease. This chain connects TRBV19 to TRBJ2-2, with 10 bases aligning to TRBD1. Written as DNA, the CDR3 is TGTGCCAGTAGTACCGGGACAGGGGTAAACACCGGGGAGCTGTTTTTT. Its translation is CASSTGTGVNTGELFF.